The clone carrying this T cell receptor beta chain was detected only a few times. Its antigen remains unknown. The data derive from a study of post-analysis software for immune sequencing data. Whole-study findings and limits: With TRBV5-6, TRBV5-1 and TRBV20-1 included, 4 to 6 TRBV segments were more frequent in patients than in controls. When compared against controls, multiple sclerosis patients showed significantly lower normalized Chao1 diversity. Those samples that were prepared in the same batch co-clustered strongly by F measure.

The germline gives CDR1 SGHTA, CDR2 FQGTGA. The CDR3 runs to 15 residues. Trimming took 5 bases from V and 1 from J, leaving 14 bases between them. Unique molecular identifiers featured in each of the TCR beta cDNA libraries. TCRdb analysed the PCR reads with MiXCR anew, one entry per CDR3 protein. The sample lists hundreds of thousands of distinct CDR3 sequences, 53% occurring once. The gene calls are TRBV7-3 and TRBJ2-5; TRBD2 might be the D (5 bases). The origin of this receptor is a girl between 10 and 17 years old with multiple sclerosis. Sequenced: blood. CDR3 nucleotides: TGTGCCAGCAGCCCAGAGGCTAGCAGCCAAGAGACCCAGTACTTC. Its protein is CASSPEASSQETQYF. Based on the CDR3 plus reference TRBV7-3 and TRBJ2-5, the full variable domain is GAGVSQTPSNKVTEKGKYVELRCDPISGHTALYWYRQSLGQGPEFLIYFQGTGAADDSGLPNDRFFAVRPEGSVSTLKIQRTERGDSAVYLCASSPEASSQETQYFGPGTRLLVL.